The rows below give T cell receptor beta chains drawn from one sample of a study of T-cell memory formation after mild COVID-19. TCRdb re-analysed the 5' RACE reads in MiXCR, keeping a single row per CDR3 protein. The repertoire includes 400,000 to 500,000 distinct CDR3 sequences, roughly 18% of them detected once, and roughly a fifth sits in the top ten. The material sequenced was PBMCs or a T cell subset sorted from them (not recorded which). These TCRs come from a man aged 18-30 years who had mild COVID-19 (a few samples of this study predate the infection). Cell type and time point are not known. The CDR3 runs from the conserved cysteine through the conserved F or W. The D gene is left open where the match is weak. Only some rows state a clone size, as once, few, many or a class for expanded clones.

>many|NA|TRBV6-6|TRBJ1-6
TGTGCCAGCAGTTACTATCCGTTGAATTCACCCCTCCACTTT
CASSYYPLNSPLHF
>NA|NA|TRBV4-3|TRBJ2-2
TGCGCCAGCAGCTACGGTACCGGCGAAGGTATTGACACCGGGGAGCTGTTTTTT
CASSYGTGEGIDTGELFF
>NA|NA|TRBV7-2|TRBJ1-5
TGTGCCAGCAGCCTCGACTTTGCGGGTAGCAATCAGCCCCAGCATTTT
CASSLDFAGSNQPQHF
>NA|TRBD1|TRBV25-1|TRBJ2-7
TGTGCCAGCAGTGAATTTAAGGGGGCTGGGGACGAGCAGTACTTC
CASSEFKGAGDEQYF
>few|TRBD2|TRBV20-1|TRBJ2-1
TGCAGTGGCGGGGGGGGACAAATCGGAAGGTACAATGAGCAGTTCTTC
CSGGGGQIGRYNEQFF
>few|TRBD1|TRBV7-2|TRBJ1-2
TGTGCCAGCAGCCTCGAGCCAGGGGGCTACTATGGCTACACCTTC
CASSLEPGGYYGYTF
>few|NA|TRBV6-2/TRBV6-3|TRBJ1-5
TGTGCCAGCAGGACTTCCGGGCCCCAGCATTTT
CASRTSGPQHF
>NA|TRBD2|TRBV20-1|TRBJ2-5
TGCAGTGCCACGACCGTCGGGGGGGAGACCCAGTACTTC
CSATTVGGETQYF
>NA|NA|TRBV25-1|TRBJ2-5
TGTGCCAGCAGTGAATTTACGGGGGACGAGGAGACCCAGTACTTC
CASSEFTGDEETQYF
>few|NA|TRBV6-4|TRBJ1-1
TGTGCCAGCAGTGAAGAGGGGAACACTGAAGCTTTCTTT
CASSEEGNTEAFF
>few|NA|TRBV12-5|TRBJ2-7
TGTGCTAGTGGTTTTAGGTTGGACGAGCAGTACTTC
CASGFRLDEQYF
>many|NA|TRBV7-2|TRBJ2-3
TGTGCCAGCAGCTTAGGGGGGACTAGCACAGATACGCAGTATTTT
CASSLGGTSTDTQYF
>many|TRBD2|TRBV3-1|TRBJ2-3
TGTGCCAGCAGCCTCCTGGGACTAGCGGGGGACCCCCGCCACTCGCAGTATTTT
CASSLLGLAGDPRHSQYF
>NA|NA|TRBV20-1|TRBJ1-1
TGCAGTGCTAGAGAGAAAGGCAGGGGCTCGGGCACTGAAGCTTTCTTT
CSAREKGRGSGTEAFF
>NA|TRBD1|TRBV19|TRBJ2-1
TGTGCCAGTAGTATCCGGACAGGGGTCAATGAGCAGTTCTTC
CASSIRTGVNEQFF
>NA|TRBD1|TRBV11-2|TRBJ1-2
TGTGCCAGCAGCTTGGCTATGACAGGGAACGGCTACACCTTC
CASSLAMTGNGYTF
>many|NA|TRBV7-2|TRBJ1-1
TGTGCCAGCAGCCCCGGGGTCATGAACACTGAAGCTTTCTTT
CASSPGVMNTEAFF
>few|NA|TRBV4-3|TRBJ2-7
TGCGCCAGCAGCCAAGAGTTCCCCTCCTACGAGCAGTACTTC
CASSQEFPSYEQYF
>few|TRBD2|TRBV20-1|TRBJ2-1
TGCAGTGCTAGCCTAGCGGGGGACAATGAGCAGTTCTTC
CSASLAGDNEQFF
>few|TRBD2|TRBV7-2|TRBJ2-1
TGTGCCAGCAGCTTACTAGCGGGGGGTGTTGAGCAGTTCTTC
CASSLLAGGVEQFF
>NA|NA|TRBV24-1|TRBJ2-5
TGTGCCACCAGTGTACCTTCAGGGGTGAGAGAGACCCAGTACTTC
CATSVPSGVRETQYF
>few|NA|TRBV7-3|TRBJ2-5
TGTGCCAGCAGCCGTCAGTCCCAAGGGACCCAGTACTTC
CASSRQSQGTQYF
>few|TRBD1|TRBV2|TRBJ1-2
TGTGCCAGCAGTGAGGGACAGGGGGCTTTGGGGAACGGCTACACCTTC
CASSEGQGALGNGYTF
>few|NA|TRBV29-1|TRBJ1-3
TGCAGCGTTGCGGGGACCTTCAACTCTGGAAACACCATATATTTT
CSVAGTFNSGNTIYF
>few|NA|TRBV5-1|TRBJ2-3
TGCGCCAGCAGCACCCCCGCGGGGCGGGGGCGAACAGATACGCAGTATTTT
CASSTPAGRGRTDTQYF
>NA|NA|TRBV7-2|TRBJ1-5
TGTGCCAGCACCACGGGGAATCAGCCCCAGCATTTT
CASTTGNQPQHF
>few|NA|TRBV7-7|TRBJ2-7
TGTGCCAGCAGCCGGGACCCCAGTAGTGGCGAGCAGTACTTC
CASSRDPSSGEQYF
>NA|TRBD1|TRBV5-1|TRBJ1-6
TGCGCCAGCAGCTTGGCCCCGGCAGGGGGGAATTCACCCCTCCACTTT
CASSLAPAGGNSPLHF
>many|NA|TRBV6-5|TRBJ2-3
TGTGCCAGCAGTTACGTCTCAGGGGATACGCAGTATTTT
CASSYVSGDTQYF
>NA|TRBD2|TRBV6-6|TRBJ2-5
TGTGCCAGCAGCCCCCCGGGACTAGCTCAAGAGACCCAGTACTTC
CASSPPGLAQETQYF
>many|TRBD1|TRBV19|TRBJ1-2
TGTGCCAGTAGCCGACAGGGGGCAATTGGAAGCTATGGCTACACCTTC
CASSRQGAIGSYGYTF
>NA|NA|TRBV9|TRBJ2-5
TGTGCCAGCAGCGTAGGACCCAGAGAGACCCAGTACTTC
CASSVGPRETQYF
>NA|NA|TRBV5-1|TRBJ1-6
TGCGCCAGCAGCTTGATGGGGAATTCACCCCTCAACTTT
CASSLMGNSPLNF
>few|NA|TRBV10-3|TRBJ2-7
TGTGCCATCAGTGACGTAGATAGGAGCGAGCAGTACTTC
CAISDVDRSEQYF
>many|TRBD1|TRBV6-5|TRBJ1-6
TGTGCCAGCAGACCGACAGGGAGGAATTCACCCCTCCACTTT
CASRPTGRNSPLHF
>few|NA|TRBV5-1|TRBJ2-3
TGCGCCAGCAGCTTGGCGGATGACCGTCGGCAGTATTTT
CASSLADDRRQYF
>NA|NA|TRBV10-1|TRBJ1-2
TGCGCCAGCAGTGAGAGGGGGTTGACAGAGAACTATGGCTACACCTTC
CASSERGLTENYGYTF
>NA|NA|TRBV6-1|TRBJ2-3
TGTGCCAGCAGTGGGGTTAGCTCGATATTCGGCACAGATACGCAGTATTTT
CASSGVSSIFGTDTQYF
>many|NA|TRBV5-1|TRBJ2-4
TGCGCCAGCAGCTTGGCCGTACGACAGGGAGGTAACATTCAGTACTTC
CASSLAVRQGGNIQYF
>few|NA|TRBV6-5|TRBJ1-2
TGTGCCAGCAGTTACTCGACGGGGGCAAACTATGGCTACACCTTC
CASSYSTGANYGYTF
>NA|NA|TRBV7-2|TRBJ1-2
TGTGCCAGCACCGACCCCCGGGGTTATGGCTACACCTTC
CASTDPRGYGYTF
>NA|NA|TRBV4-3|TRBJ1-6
TGCGCCAGCAGCCAAGAACTGGACCAACCCCTCCACTTT
CASSQELDQPLHF
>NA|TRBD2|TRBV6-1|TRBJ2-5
TGTGCCGAGGATAGCGGGGAAGAGACCCAGTACTTC
CAEDSGEETQYF
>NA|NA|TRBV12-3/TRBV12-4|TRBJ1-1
TGTGCCAGCAGTTTTGGTTTGGCCGCTGGTCCTGAAGCTTTCTTT
CASSFGLAAGPEAFF
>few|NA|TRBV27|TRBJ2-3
TGTGCCAGCACCCCGCCGGCTTCAGATACGCAGTATTTT
CASTPPASDTQYF
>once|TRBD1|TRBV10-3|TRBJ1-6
TGTGCCACCACACTCGAACAGGGGAGGTCACCCCTCCACTTT
CATTLEQGRSPLHF
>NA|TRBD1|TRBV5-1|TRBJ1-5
TGCGCCAGCAGCCGGGGACAGAATCAGCCCCAGCATTTT
CASSRGQNQPQHF
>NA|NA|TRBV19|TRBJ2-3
TGTGCCGGCCAGTCTGGGGACACCTACACAGATACGCAGTATTTT
CAGQSGDTYTDTQYF